This T cell receptor (beta chain) was observed in a study of blood T cell repertoires in COVID-19. Study details: The samples span acute and convalescent COVID-19 from the United States, Italy and Spain. In each case, the material was cDNA or gDNA derived from T cells, B-cell-depleted T cells, or PBMCs.

Germline V lookup: CDR1 SGHKS, CDR2 YYEKEE (reference sequence). The CDR3 runs 15 residues. Trimming removed 1 base from V and 2 bases from J, with 12 bases in between. The sample holds one count of this clone. Methods used by the authors: It was from reference gene primer amplification that nucleated cell counts were estimated. Assay: immunoSEQ multiplex PCR; the TCRdb copy retains only in-frame clones and omits some. V and J calls and clone size are as listed in that table; D and trimming were resolved from the DNA. The table lists fewer than 500,000 clones, 80% to 90% of them singletons, with about 1.5% in the top ten.

This TCR was sampled from a woman aged 25 to 45 with active or convalescent COVID-19. This chain connects TRBV5-5 to TRBJ1-1; D is uncertain. Material for sequencing was peripheral blood. For the CDR3, the DNA is TGTGCCAGCAGCTTGTCCCACGGCGGAAACACTGAAGCTTTCTTT. Its protein is CASSLSHGGNTEAFF.